The rows below give T cell receptor beta chains drawn from one sample of a study of PD-L1 blockade in urothelial cancer. Profiled with immunoSEQ multiplex PCR; TCRdb holds only in-frame clones, not every one. The sample shows about 33,000 clones, 84% of them seen only once. Sequencing used PBMCs, obtained around atezolizumab (anti-PD-L1) treatment. These receptors were obtained from a man in his sixties with urothelial cancer. Each CDR3 is given with its conserved first and last residue. Each record gives: D gene, V gene, J gene, clone size, CDR3 protein, CDR3 DNA. A D gene is named only where the DNA matches it firmly. Some rows have no size entry. The others give once, few or many, or a class for an expanded clone.

TRBD1,TRBV6-1,TRBJ1-6,.,CASSVPGQGGTYNSPLHF,TGTGCCAGCAGTGTACCGGGACAGGGGGGCACCTATAATTCACCCCTCCACTTT
.,TRBV5-1,TRBJ1-1,.,CASSLENQVTEAFF,TGCGCCAGCAGCTTGGAGAACCAGGTGACTGAAGCTTTCTTT
TRBD1,TRBV2,TRBJ2-2,.,CASTGTGEDAGAGELFF,TGTGCCAGCACCGGGACAGGGGAGGATGCCGGGGCCGGGGAGCTGTTTTTT
.,TRBV27,TRBJ2-7,.,CASSPSYEQYF,TGTGCCAGCAGTCCATCCTACGAGCAGTACTTC
.,TRBV5-1,TRBJ2-7,.,CASSLRDPGRSEQYF,TGCGCCAGCAGCTTGCGGGATCCGGGTCGATCCGAGCAGTACTTC
.,TRBV27,TRBJ2-7,.,CASSFKQGYSYEQYF,TGTGCCAGCAGTTTCAAACAGGGTTACTCCTACGAGCAGTACTTC
.,TRBV29-1,TRBJ1-3,.,CSATVVTSGNTIYF,TGCAGCGCAACTGTGGTAACCTCTGGAAACACCATATATTTT
.,TRBV12-5,TRBJ1-2,.,CASGLDLSGGDGYTF,TGTGCTAGTGGTTTGGATTTATCGGGGGGCGATGGCTACACCTTC
.,TRBV5-4,TRBJ2-3,.,CASSLQNARDTQYF,TGTGCCAGCAGCTTGCAGAACGCAAGAGATACGCAGTATTTT
TRBD1,TRBV11-2,TRBJ2-5,.,CASSLDRGQAGEETQYF,TGTGCCAGCAGCTTAGATAGGGGACAGGCAGGAGAAGAGACCCAGTACTTC
TRBD1,TRBV5-1,TRBJ2-7,.,CASSSPTGGTYEQYF,TGCGCCAGCAGCTCCCCCACAGGGGGGACCTACGAGCAGTACTTC
.,TRBV2,TRBJ2-1,.,CASRPASGVEQFF,TGTGCCAGCAGACCTGCCTCGGGAGTTGAGCAGTTCTTC
TRBD1,TRBV7-9,TRBJ1-1,.,CASSTGTGSVRNTEAFF,TGTGCCAGCAGCACCGGGACAGGGAGTGTAAGGAACACTGAAGCTTTCTTT
.,TRBV9,TRBJ1-2,.,CASSARGRANYGYTF,TGTGCCAGCAGCGCCCGGGGGAGGGCGAACTATGGCTACACCTTC
TRBD2,TRBV23-1,TRBJ2-7,.,CASSQSRLAGGRVPYEQYF,TGCGCCAGCAGTCAATCGCGACTAGCGGGAGGGCGGGTGCCCTACGAGCAGTACTTC
.,TRBV5-5,TRBJ2-7,few,CASSLARYEQYF,TGTGCCAGCAGCTTGGCCCGGTACGAGCAGTACTTC
TRBD1,TRBV2,TRBJ2-7,.,CASSDRGYEQYF,TGTGCCAGCAGTGACAGGGGGTACGAGCAGTACTTC
.,TRBV30,TRBJ1-1,.,CAWNTAEAFF,TGTGCCTGGAATACAGCTGAAGCTTTCTTT
.,TRBV5-1,TRBJ1-2,.,CASSLSPGVYGYTF,TGCGCCAGCAGCTTGTCTCCAGGGGTATATGGCTACACCTTC
.,TRBV4-2,TRBJ1-5,.,CASSQEAGDQPQHF,TGTGCCAGCAGCCAAGAGGCAGGGGATCAGCCCCAGCATTTT
.,TRBV5-1,TRBJ1-1,.,CASSSTGGDTEAFF,TGCGCCAGCAGCTCCACTGGGGGGGACACTGAAGCTTTCTTT
.,TRBV7-9,TRBJ2-1,.,CASSHRMGYSYNEQFF,TGTGCCAGCAGCCACAGGATGGGGTACTCCTACAATGAGCAGTTCTTC
TRBD1,TRBV7-2,TRBJ1-6,.,CASSTRQGGGSPLHF,TGTGCCAGCAGCACCCGACAGGGAGGTGGATCACCCCTCCACTTT
.,TRBV6-1,TRBJ2-3,once,CASSFSRDTQYF,TGTGCCAGCAGTTTTTCGCGGGATACGCAGTATTTT
TRBD1,TRBV5-1,TRBJ1-2,.,CASSLAGQGASGYTF,TGCGCCAGCAGCTTGGCGGGACAGGGGGCGTCCGGCTACACCTTC
.,TRBV7-3,TRBJ1-5,few,CASSRTVGQPQHF,TGTGCCAGCAGCCGGACAGTTGGTCAGCCCCAGCATTTT
.,TRBV10-3,TRBJ2-1,.,CAISAITGPPSWFF,TGTGCCATCAGCGCCATAACAGGGCCTCCCAGCTGGTTCTTC
.,TRBV2,TRBJ1-4,.,CASRGTTATNEKLFF,TGTGCCAGCAGGGGTACTACCGCAACTAATGAAAAACTGTTTTTT
.,TRBV9,TRBJ1-4,few,CASSLSRGEKLFF,TGTGCCAGCAGCCTCAGTAGAGGTGAAAAACTGTTTTTT
.,TRBV28,TRBJ1-4,.,CASSLPQGAGEKLFF,TGTGCCAGCAGTTTACCGCAGGGAGCGGGTGAAAAACTGTTTTTT
TRBD2,TRBV7-2,TRBJ2-1,.,CASTQRGLAGGHEQFF,TGTGCCAGCACCCAAAGAGGGCTAGCGGGAGGGCATGAGCAGTTCTTC
.,TRBV28,TRBJ1-2,.,CASISGERYGYTF,TGTGCCAGCATCTCCGGGGAACGCTATGGCTACACCTTC
.,TRBV7-8,TRBJ2-7,.,CASSSRGNSYEQYF,TGTGCCAGCAGCTCGAGAGGGAACTCCTACGAGCAGTACTTC
TRBD1,TRBV5-1,TRBJ1-1,.,CASSSGQGGMVGGMAFF,TGCGCCAGCAGCTCCGGACAGGGTGGGATGGTCGGGGGCATGGCTTTCTTT
.,TRBV7-2,TRBJ1-2,.,CASSPDRDNYGYTF,TGTGCCAGCAGCCCGGACCGGGATAACTATGGCTACACCTTC
TRBD1,TRBV6-4,TRBJ2-1,few,CASSEDRWNNEQFF,TGTGCCAGCAGTGAGGACAGGTGGAACAATGAGCAGTTCTTC
TRBD2,TRBV27,TRBJ2-1,.,CASSWGLAGRGKSYNEQFF,TGTGCCAGCAGTTGGGGACTAGCGGGACGGGGGAAATCCTACAATGAGCAGTTCTTC
.,TRBV7-7,TRBJ2-7,medium-sized,CASSGTGFHEQYF,TGTGCTAGCAGCGGAACAGGGTTCCACGAGCAGTACTTC
.,TRBV5-1,TRBJ2-5,.,CASSPRTETQYF,TGCGCCAGCAGCCCACGTACTGAGACCCAGTACTTC
TRBD1,TRBV30,TRBJ1-3,.,CALGTGGRISGNTIYF,TGTGCCCTTGGGACAGGGGGCCGAATATCTGGAAACACCATATATTTT
TRBD1,TRBV5-4,TRBJ2-3,once,CASSRRTGVGADTQYF,TGTGCCAGCAGCAGAAGGACAGGGGTTGGTGCAGATACGCAGTATTTT
TRBD2,TRBV19,TRBJ2-7,.,CASSKVLAGGPEQYF,TGTGCCAGTAGTAAGGTCCTAGCGGGAGGGCCCGAGCAGTACTTC
.,TRBV19,TRBJ2-7,.,CASSIVGAEQYF,TGTGCCAGTAGTATAGTGGGGGCCGAGCAGTACTTC
TRBD1,TRBV6-5,TRBJ1-1,.,CASSFRTGEAFF,TGTGCCAGCAGTTTCAGGACAGGGGAAGCTTTCTTT
TRBD1,TRBV6-5,TRBJ1-5,.,CASSSDRVFQPQHF,TGTGCCAGCAGTTCAGACAGGGTATTCCAGCCCCAGCATTTT
TRBD2,TRBV4-1,TRBJ2-7,few,CASSQLSSGSYEQYF,TGCGCCAGCAGCCAATTGTCTAGCGGGAGCTACGAGCAGTACTTC
.,TRBV5-6,TRBJ2-2,once,CASSSLTGHGELFF,TGTGCCAGCAGCTCATTGACAGGACACGGGGAGCTGTTTTTT
TRBD2,TRBV5-6,TRBJ2-7,.,CASRPSGLAGVVYEQYF,TGTGCCAGCAGGCCTTCGGGACTAGCGGGAGTAGTCTACGAGCAGTACTTC
.,TRBV27,TRBJ2-1,few,CASSLSETRSNEQFF,TGTGCCAGCAGTTTATCGGAGACTAGGTCCAATGAGCAGTTCTTC
.,TRBV16,TRBJ2-1,.,CASSQSWTGDEQFF,TGTGCCAGCAGCCAATCTTGGACGGGAGATGAGCAGTTCTTC
.,TRBV18,TRBJ2-7,few,CASSPPGGFTYEQYF,TGTGCCAGCTCACCACCTGGCGGGTTCACCTACGAGCAGTACTTC
TRBD2,TRBV9,TRBJ2-2,.,CASGLAGGTGELFF,TGTGCCAGCGGACTAGCGGGAGGGACCGGGGAGCTGTTTTTT
TRBD1,TRBV27,TRBJ1-1,.,CASSLTGTGLTEAFF,TGTGCCAGCAGTTTAACCGGGACAGGGTTAACTGAAGCTTTCTTT
TRBD1,TRBV6-6,TRBJ2-7,few,CASTRDREGREQYF,TGTGCCAGCACCCGGGACAGGGAGGGAAGAGAGCAGTACTTC
TRBD1,TRBV6-5,TRBJ1-5,.,CASSPQPDRGKHF,TGTGCCAGCAGCCCACAACCGGACAGGGGGAAGCATTTT
.,TRBV18,TRBJ2-2,.,CASSPRSQGTAGELFF,TGTGCCAGCTCACCACGATCGCAGGGTACGGCCGGGGAGCTGTTTTTT
TRBD1,TRBV20-1,TRBJ2-5,.,CSLDRGETQYF,TGCAGTCTAGACAGGGGAGAGACCCAGTACTTC
.,TRBV27,TRBJ2-1,.,CASSSVHNNEQFF,TGTGCCAGCTCCTCCGTCCACAACAATGAGCAGTTCTTC
TRBD2,TRBV9,TRBJ2-3,.,CASSGTSGSQDTQYF,TGTGCCAGCAGCGGAACTAGCGGGAGTCAAGATACGCAGTATTTT
.,TRBV2,TRBJ2-2,.,CASNRYTGELFF,TGTGCCAGCAACAGATACACCGGGGAGCTGTTTTTT